The T cell receptor (beta chain) under discussion was sequenced for a study of cytomegalovirus exposure and HLA in healthy donors (dated by TCRdb to about 2017). For context, the study as a whole: An earlier analysis of some 600 of the donors reported about 260 Gb of sequence data and 95 million to 130 million unique TCR beta sequences obtained from approximately 180 million T cells. An early release that covered about 600 HLA-typed donors contained about 290 gigabases of sequencing data and 65 million to 100 million unique TCR sequences. Both class I and class II loci were covered by HLA typing, at four-digit resolution. The later analysis used no new phenotypic data to find candidate immune exposures, relying instead on TCR beta sequences and their occurrence across donors. Using immunosequencing, the study profiled T cell repertoires from roughly 650 subjects and related those repertoires to cytomegalovirus serostatus. The study was designed to test whether signatures of past pathogen exposure could be identified by cataloging public T cell receptors. The study combined high-throughput TCR immunosequencing, statistical association of individual TCRs with disease status, and machine learning to predict cytomegalovirus infection status. The genetic ancestry cluster associated with self-reported Caucasian donors included around 76% of the roughly 380 genotyped donors. An earlier analysis of several hundred of the donors used high-throughput TCR beta sequencing to judge whether each TCR beta V gene segment behaved as functional or pseudogenic. Typing coverage varied by locus: about 629-630 donors for A, B, C, DRB1 and DQB1; more than 500 for DQA1; about 600 for DPA1; around 450 for DPB1. In addition to the first cohort of approximately 650 subjects, a separate validation cohort of approximately 130 different subjects was used. Donor age, sex, ethnicity and CMV serostatus were compiled alongside the repertoire data. In a later genetic analysis, genome-wide SNP genotypes for about 55% of the roughly 670 donors were used, and that subset was treated as a discovery cohort. A later analysis re-analyzed previously published TCR beta repertoires from hundreds of donors and added high-resolution HLA genotyping to study TCR occurrence patterns. Every repertoire in the discovery cohort had been generated on one and the same sequencing platform. On average, around 240,000 unique TCR beta nucleotide sequences were sequenced per donor among fewer than 500 genotyped donors of the cohort, with 15% to 20% of those sequences being non-productive. Four to six DR-DQ haplotypes were handled as single units for association and clustering, since linkage in the cohort was strong.

Study-wide conclusions, independent of this receptor: At a false discovery rate of 0.05, a later analysis linked some 18,000 TCR beta sequences to specific HLA alleles. A later genetic analysis associated a missense DCLRE1C variant with V-gene and J-gene trimming of TCR beta chains, and an independent cohort replicated the association. Correlated functional status among segregating V segments might be attributable to linkage disequilibrium, but an unknown experimental factor could not be ruled out. For the cohort, immune exposure information was limited to CMV serostatus. Most CMV-associated TCR beta chains appeared to be HLA-restricted in a later analysis, and the HLA associations seemed to be driven largely by CMV exposure. A further reported finding was that TCR beta sequences accurately predicted the HLA-A and HLA-B alleles for most subjects in the first cohort. While some public TCRs were present in many individuals, most TCR sequences turned up only very rarely across donors. In an earlier analysis of 500 to 650 of the donors, most TCR beta V segments appeared in productive rearrangements about 90% or about 30% of the time, broadly matching IMGT annotations. Several of the top co-occurrence clusters appeared to be linked to parvovirus B19, influenza, CMV and Epstein-Barr virus, according to a later analysis. The classifier was reported to diagnose cytomegalovirus status with high specificity and sensitivity in both the original cohort and the validation cohort. In a later analysis, HLA-associated TCR beta chains showed more clonal expansion and lower generation probabilities than non-associated chains that were equally common. A later analysis found that TCR association rates varied across HLA loci, with DRB1 alleles showing the most associated TCRs and HLA-C alleles the fewest. Seventeen rarely observed V segments, including chromosome 9 orphons, were excluded from the earlier analysis of several hundred of the donors because counts were too low. Because some donors lacked HLA typing at each locus, the association tests relied only on the typed subset. A total of around 150 TCR beta chains were listed by the study as associated with cytomegalovirus. According to the authors, the approach could potentially be generalized to other disease states and immunological phenotypes. In vitro tests confirmed that a few of the cytomegalovirus-associated TCR beta chains recognize cytomegalovirus antigens. The sequencing pipeline was judged likely to have produced a cluster of highly shared sequence variants as a technical artifact. In a later genetic analysis, fewer N-insertions in productive TCRs were reported among donors in an Asian-associated ancestry cluster than the approximately 630-donor mean. In this cohort, only TCR beta chains were sequenced, and detectable features were limited by the absence of alpha or paired-chain data. Strong co-occurrence of HLA alleles, especially DR and DQ, made assigning TCR associations to individual alleles difficult. Sequencing depth was assumed to be roughly uniform across donors in the presence/absence analyses, though that assumption may not hold.

Concerning this clone: Its antigen is still unknown. No quality values exist for individual bases; no much larger clone is one base distant.

In total, 500 to 700 healthy bone marrow donors made up the cohort. At the time of sampling, every cohort member was nominally healthy, though immune exposures that went unrecorded were likely present. The donor was CMV seropositive and belonged to the group of about 290 seropositive cohort members. Each donor provided a peripheral blood sample, and peripheral blood mononuclear cells were used for TCR beta sequencing. Genomic DNA extraction from the blood cell samples was performed with the Qiagen DNeasy Blood Extraction Kit. Library preparation employed the immunoSEQ multiplex PCR assay. A mixture of 60 forward primers for TCR Vbeta segments and 13 reverse primers for TCR Jbeta segments was used in the multiplex PCR. A multiplex PCR assay on genomic DNA amplified the CDR3 region of rearranged TCR beta genes. The amplified TCR beta libraries were sequenced on the Illumina HiSeq System as 87-base-pair reads. The original pipeline was this. Across the roughly 670 repertoires, a later analysis counted tens of millions of unique TCR beta chains, some 11 million of which were shared by at least two donors. Raw reads were error-corrected and collapsed into unique sequences with a nearest-neighbor algorithm that merged closely related sequences to remove PCR and sequencing errors. V, D and J gene segments were assigned by aligning CDR3 sequences to IMGT reference sequences. For a sequence to be retained, a match of at least six nucleotides to both a V gene segment and a J gene segment was required. Rearrangements were called productive when the CDR3 lacked stop codons and stayed in frame with V and J; all others were non-productive. Following IMGT convention, CDR3 was defined as the stretch from the second conserved V-encoded cysteine to the conserved J-encoded phenylalanine. The earlier analysis of around 640 of the donors excluded sequences that lacked an unambiguous match to a single V gene segment. An earlier analysis of roughly 590 of the donors called V segments functional above 56.7% productive rearrangements and segregating when the between-donor standard deviation exceeded 5%. A statistical classification framework was built for diagnosing cytomegalovirus status from the catalog of TCR beta chain sequences. A later analysis assigned V and J genes by comparing TCR nucleotide sequences with IMGT/GENE-DB human TR gene sequences. Using the TCRdist pipeline, a later analysis assigned CDR3 sequences along with most-parsimonious VDJ recombination scenarios. In a later analysis, every TCR beta chain was defined by the combination of its CDR3 amino acid sequence and its V-gene family, and reads without a unique V-gene family were dropped. A later analysis removed 500 to 650 highly shared, low-generation-probability nucleotide sequences to deal with suspected cross-contamination and a sequencing artifact. In a later analysis, a clonal expansion index for each public chain was calculated from normalized within-repertoire ranks of inferred template counts. In a later analysis, generation probabilities were computed with a VDJ recombination model fitted to out-of-frame rearrangements, and the resulting probabilities were checked against IGoR. In a later analysis, hypergeometric tests were used to score TCR-TCR, TCR-HLA and TCR-CMV co-occurrence, with a repertoire-size bias correction applied to TCR pairs. A later analysis estimated false discovery rates by permuting HLA or CMV assignments 20 times. In a later analysis, co-occurring TCRs were grouped using DBSCAN, with TCRdist sequence similarity added in when clustering inside HLA-allele-positive subsets. For co-occurrence clustering, repertoires with fewer than 30,000 or more than 120,000 public chains were excluded, along with roughly 5 repertoires with anomalous nucleotide sharing. Entries here come from immuneACCESS through TCRdb and include only in-frame sequences with V and J called. Some clones fail to appear in such tables; in the studies checked, an unresolved V gene covers under half of the shortfall, and the cause of the remainder is unknown. V, J and clone size derive from that table, while D and trimming were established from the DNA sequence. The sample profile shows roughly 140,000 clones; about 80% of them were found once. 9% to 10% of the sample is in the top ten clones.

Sequencing was carried out using PBMCs. This receptor was taken from a woman aged 55-69 years in good health and CMV-seropositive.

The CDR3 sequence is CASSPLAGAGEQFF. The nucleotides are TGTGCCAGTAGTCCCCTAGCGGGAGCCGGTGAGCAGTTCTTC. Recombination joined TRBV19 with TRBJ2-1, with TRBD2 matching 10 junction bases. There are 14 amino acids in the CDR3, from cysteine to phenylalanine inclusive. Only CDR3 DNA remains: 42 bases, in frame from the first base. CDR1 is given as LNHDA and CDR2 as SQIVND, both from the germline V gene (reference sequence). Relative to germline, V is missing 5 bases and J is missing 9 bases, with 7 bases of the junction outside any gene match.